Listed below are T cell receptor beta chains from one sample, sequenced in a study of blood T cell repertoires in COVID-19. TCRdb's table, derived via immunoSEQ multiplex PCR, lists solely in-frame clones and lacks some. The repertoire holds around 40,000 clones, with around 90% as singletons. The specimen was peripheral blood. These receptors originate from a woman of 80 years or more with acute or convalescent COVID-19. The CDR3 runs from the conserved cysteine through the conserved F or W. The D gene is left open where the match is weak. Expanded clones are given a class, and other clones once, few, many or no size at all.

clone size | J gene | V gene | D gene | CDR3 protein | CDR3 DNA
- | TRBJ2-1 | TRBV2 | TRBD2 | CASSEGLAGGGEQFF | TGTGCCAGCAGTGAAGGTCTAGCGGGGGGAGGGGAGCAGTTCTTC
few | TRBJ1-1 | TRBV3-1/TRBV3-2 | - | CASSPSGRDTEAFF | TGTGCCAGCAGCCCTTCCGGCCGGGACACTGAAGCTTTCTTT
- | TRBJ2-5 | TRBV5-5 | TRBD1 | CASSSPAGGGETQYF | TGTGCCAGCAGCTCACCGGCAGGGGGTGGAGAGACCCAGTACTTC
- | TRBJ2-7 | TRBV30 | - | CAWRGRGKVYEQYF | TGTGCCTGGAGGGGGAGGGGGAAGGTCTACGAGCAGTACTTC
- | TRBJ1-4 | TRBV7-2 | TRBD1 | CASSADRGNEKLFF | TGTGCCAGCAGCGCAGACAGGGGGAATGAAAAACTGTTTTTT
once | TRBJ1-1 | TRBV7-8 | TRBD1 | CASSWGTGWTEAFF | TGTGCCAGCAGCTGGGGGACAGGATGGACTGAAGCTTTCTTT
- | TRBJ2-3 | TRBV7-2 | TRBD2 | CASSSGAGGAAQYF | TGTGCCAGCAGCTCTGGTGCGGGGGGCGCTGCGCAGTATTTT
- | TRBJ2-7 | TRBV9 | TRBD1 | CASSVDGQGYNEQYF | TGTGCCAGCAGCGTAGATGGACAGGGCTACAACGAGCAGTACTTC
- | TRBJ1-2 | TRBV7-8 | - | CASSLEYGGANYGYTF | TGTGCCAGCAGCTTAGAGTACGGGGGGGCTAACTATGGCTACACCTTC
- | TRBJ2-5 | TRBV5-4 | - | CASSFQGETQYF | TGTGCCAGCAGCTTCCAGGGGGAGACCCAGTACTTC
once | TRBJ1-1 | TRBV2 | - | CASSRIQGTEAFF | TGTGCCAGCAGTCGGATACAGGGCACTGAAGCTTTCTTT
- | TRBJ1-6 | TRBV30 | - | CAWSVGRAYNSPLHF | TGTGCCTGGAGTGTAGGCAGGGCCTATAATTCACCCCTCCACTTT
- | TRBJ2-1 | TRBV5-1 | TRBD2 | CASSTFSGGAYNEQFF | TGCGCCAGCAGCACTTTTAGCGGGGGGGCCTACAATGAGCAGTTCTTC
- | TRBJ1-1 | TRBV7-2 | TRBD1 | CASSTPGQGAMNTEAFF | TGTGCCAGCAGCACGCCGGGACAGGGGGCAATGAACACTGAAGCTTTCTTT
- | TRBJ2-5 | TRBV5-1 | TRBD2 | CASSLALTSGGAGETQYF | TGCGCCAGCAGCTTGGCTCTGACTAGCGGGGGGGCCGGGGAGACCCAGTACTTC
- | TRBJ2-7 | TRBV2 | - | CASRQGYEQYF | TGTGCCAGCAGGCAGGGCTACGAGCAGTACTTC
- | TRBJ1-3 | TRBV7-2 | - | CASSLAGQLSGNTIYF | TGTGCCAGCAGCTTAGCGGGGCAGCTCTCTGGAAACACCATATATTTT
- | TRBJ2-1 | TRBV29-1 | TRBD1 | CSVEDPFDRTGDGDEQFF | TGCAGCGTTGAAGACCCTTTCGACCGGACAGGGGACGGGGATGAGCAGTTCTTC
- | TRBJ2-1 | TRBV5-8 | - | CASSLGHQGNEQFF | TGTGCCAGCAGCTTGGGGCACCAGGGAAATGAGCAGTTCTTC
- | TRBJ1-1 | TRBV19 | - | CASRWALNTEAFF | TGTGCCAGTAGATGGGCGTTGAACACTGAAGCTTTCTTT
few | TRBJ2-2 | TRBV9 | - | CASSVALWSANTGELFF | TGTGCCAGCAGCGTAGCTCTTTGGAGCGCGAACACCGGGGAGCTGTTTTTT
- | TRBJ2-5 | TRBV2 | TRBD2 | CASSERRGGLETQYF | TGTGCCAGCAGTGAACGGCGGGGGGGCCTAGAGACCCAGTACTTC
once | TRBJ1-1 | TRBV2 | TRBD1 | CASSADRGNSEAFF | TGTGCCAGCAGTGCGGACAGGGGGAATTCTGAAGCTTTCTTT
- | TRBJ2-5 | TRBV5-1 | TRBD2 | CASSRTSGRQETQYF | TGCGCCAGCAGCCGGACTAGCGGGAGACAAGAGACCCAGTACTTC
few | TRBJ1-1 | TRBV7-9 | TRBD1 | CASSPDRGTNTEAFF | TGTGCCAGCAGCCCGGACAGGGGCACGAACACTGAAGCTTTCTTT
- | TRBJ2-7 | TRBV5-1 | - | CASSLTGGQSYEQYF | TGCGCCAGCAGCCTGACGGGGGGCCAATCCTACGAGCAGTACTTC
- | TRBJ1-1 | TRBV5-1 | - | CASSGDGRGGAEAFF | TGCGCCAGCAGCGGGGACGGCCGGGGAGGGGCTGAAGCTTTCTTT
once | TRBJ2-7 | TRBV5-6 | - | CASSLFGAYEQYF | TGTGCCAGCAGCTTATTCGGGGCCTACGAGCAGTACTTC
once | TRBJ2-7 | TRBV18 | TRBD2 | CASSLAGVGYEQYF | TGTGCCAGCTCACTCGCGGGGGTGGGATACGAGCAGTACTTC
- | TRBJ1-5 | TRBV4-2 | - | CASSPTLSNQPQHF | TGTGCCAGCAGCCCGACACTCAGCAATCAGCCCCAGCATTTT
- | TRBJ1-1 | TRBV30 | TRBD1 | CAWSDRGTEAFF | TGTGCCTGGAGTGACAGGGGCACTGAAGCTTTCTTT
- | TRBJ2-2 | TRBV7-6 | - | CASSSGHMNTGELFF | TGTGCCAGCAGCTCTGGACATATGAACACCGGGGAGCTGTTTTTT
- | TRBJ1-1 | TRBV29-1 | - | CSGNNRVGEAFF | TGCAGCGGTAATAACAGGGTAGGTGAAGCTTTCTTT
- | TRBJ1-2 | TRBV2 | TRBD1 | CASSEGLGQHLYGYTF | TGTGCCAGCAGTGAAGGCTTGGGACAGCACCTTTATGGCTACACCTTC
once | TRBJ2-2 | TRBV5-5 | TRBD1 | CASSPGDRYTGELFF | TGTGCCAGCAGCCCAGGGGACAGATACACCGGGGAGCTGTTTTTT
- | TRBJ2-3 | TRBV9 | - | CASSASPGAPDTQYF | TGTGCCAGCAGCGCCTCACCCGGAGCTCCAGATACGCAGTATTTT
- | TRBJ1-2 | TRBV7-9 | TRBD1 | CASSPGGGDYGYTF | TGTGCCAGCAGCCCAGGGGGCGGAGACTATGGCTACACCTTC
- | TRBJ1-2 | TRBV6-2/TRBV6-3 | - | CASSYRGAHGYTF | TGTGCCAGCAGTTACCGGGGGGCGCATGGCTACACCTTC
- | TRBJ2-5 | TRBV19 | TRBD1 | CASSPGQSTQETQYF | TGTGCCAGTAGCCCGGGACAGAGTACCCAAGAGACCCAGTACTTC
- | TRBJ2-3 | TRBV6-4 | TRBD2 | CASSDEGGGAPDTQYF | TGTGCCAGCAGTGACGAGGGCGGGGGGGCCCCAGATACGCAGTATTTT
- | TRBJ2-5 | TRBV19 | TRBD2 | CASGGPSGGPGTQYF | TGTGCCAGCGGGGGTCCTAGCGGGGGTCCGGGGACCCAGTACTTC
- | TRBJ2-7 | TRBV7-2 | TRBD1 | CASSLREGQGVYEQYF | TGTGCCAGCAGCCTCCGGGAGGGACAGGGGGTGTACGAGCAGTACTTC
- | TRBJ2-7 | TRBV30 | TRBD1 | CAWGQAKQYF | TGTGCCTGGGGACAGGCGAAGCAGTACTTC
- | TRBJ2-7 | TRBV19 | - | CASSPGRGTNEQYF | TGTGCCAGTAGTCCCGGACGGGGTACGAACGAGCAGTACTTC
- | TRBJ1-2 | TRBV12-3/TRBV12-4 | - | CASSLQGSYGYTF | TGTGCCAGCAGTTTACAGGGGAGCTATGGCTACACCTTC
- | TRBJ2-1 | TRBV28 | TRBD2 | CASSYLGGGDSYNEQFF | TGTGCCAGCAGTTATCTCGGCGGGGGAGACTCCTACAATGAGCAGTTCTTC
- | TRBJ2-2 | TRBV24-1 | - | CATPPGGRCGTGELFF | TGTGCCACCCCCCCGGGGGGCAGATGCGGCACCGGGGAGCTGTTTTTT
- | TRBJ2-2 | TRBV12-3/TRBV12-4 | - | CASSLLTGELFF | TGTGCCAGCAGTTTACTCACCGGGGAGCTGTTTTTT
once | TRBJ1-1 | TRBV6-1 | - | CASSERGSTEAFF | TGTGCCAGCAGTGAGAGGGGGTCCACTGAAGCTTTCTTT
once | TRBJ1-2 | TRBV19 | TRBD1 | CASSIRPGGAYGYTF | TGTGCCAGTAGTATACGTCCAGGGGGCGCCTATGGCTACACCTTC